The next 15 T cell receptor beta chains were all read from a single sample in a study of neurological immune-mediated disorders. TCRdb reprocessed the 5' RACE reads with MiXCR, giving one entry per CDR3 protein. The repertoire includes about 71,000 distinct CDR3 sequences, roughly 4.8% of them detected once, and under 7.5% sits in the top ten. The sequencing sample was made of PBMCs. The receptors stem from a man aged 25 to 40 with multiple sclerosis.

This clonotype has ten or more counts. The chain links TRBV5-1 to TRBJ2-1; D unresolved. Germline CDR1 is SGHRS and CDR2 is YFSETQ. V gave up 0 bases and J gave up 4 bases, with 8 bases separating them. This CDR3 has 14 amino acids. The chain's CDR3 is CASSLADKYNEQFF. Written as DNA, the CDR3 is TGCGCCAGCAGCTTGGCCGACAAGTACAATGAGCAGTTCTTC.

This clonotype came up many times. The V and J genes are TRBV2 and TRBJ1-1; D unclear. The CDR3 runs to 14 residues. Germline loops: CDR1 SNHLY, CDR2 FYNNEI. V was pared by 4 bases and J by 5 bases, with 14 bases between. The CDR3 protein is CASSARRIETEAFF. For the CDR3, the DNA is TGTGCCAGCAGTGCCAGGCGGATAGAAACTGAAGCTTTCTTT.

The genes are TRBV5-5 and TRBJ1-2; tentative D call: TRBD1 (5 bases). Germline CDR1 SGHKS, CDR2 YYEKEE (reference sequence). Between the trimmed V and J ends, which lost 3 bases and 5 bases, there was a span of 14 bases. The CDR3 loop spans 14 amino acids. The CDR3 DNA reads TGTGCCAGCAGCTCCCGAGGTGGGGGGTATGGCTACACCTTC. This encodes CASSSRGGGYGYTF. The full variable domain, rest sourced from reference TRBV5-5 and TRBJ1-2, is DAGVTQSPTHLIKTRGQQVTLRCSPISGHKSVSWYQQVLGQGPQFIFQYYEKEERGRGNFPDRFSARQFPNYSSELNVNALLLGDSALYLCASSSRGGGYGYTFGSGTRLTVV.

This clonotype came up many times. The V call is TRBV20-1, the J call TRBJ1-5; 11 bases are a match to TRBD1. This CDR3 has 16 residues. Germline values: CDR1 DFQATT, CDR2 SNEGSKA (reference sequence). The trim removed 2 bases at V and 2 bases at J, leaving 5 bases unmatched. The CDR3 loop is CSARFPGQGGNQPQHF. CDR3 bases: TGCAGTGCTAGATTCCCGGGACAGGGGGGCAATCAGCCCCAGCATTTT.

The table lists this clonotype with many counts. This chain links TRBV20-1 with TRBJ2-5; TRBD2 might be the D (5 bases). This CDR3 region has 11 residues. Germline V CDR1 and CDR2: DFQATT, SNEGSKA (reference sequence). The germline V and J ends were trimmed by 6 bases and 0 bases, with 5 bases remaining between them. The DNA of the CDR3 is TGCAGTGCGACTAACCAAGAGACCCAGTACTTC. Translation gives CSATNQETQYF.

This clonotype has ten or more counts. This sequence joins TRBV20-1 and TRBJ2-3; possible D gene TRBD2, 5 bases. V lost 2 bases, J lost 2 bases, and 14 bases lay in between. Germline CDR1 and CDR2: DFQATT and SNEGSKA (reference sequence). CDR3 length equals 15 residues. The CDR3 DNA follows: TGCAGTGCTAGAACTAGAAGAGCACTCACAGATACGCAGTATTTT. It yields the protein CSARTRRALTDTQYF.

This clonotype occurred many times. The chain is built from TRBV20-1 and TRBJ2-4; 7 nucleotides line up with TRBD1. The CDR3 totals 14 residues. The trim removed 5 bases at V and 4 bases at J, leaving 8 bases unmatched. The germline gives CDR1 DFQATT, CDR2 SNEGSKA (reference sequence). CDR3 sequence reads: CSALQGPLKNIQYF. CDR3 nucleotides: TGCAGTGCTTTACAGGGGCCTCTTAAAAACATTCAGTACTTC.

As regards this clonotype: This clone may be a read error of a much larger clone one base away. V is TRBV20-1 and J is TRBJ1-1; TRBD1 might be the D (5 bases). Trimming shortened V by 3 bases and J by 4 bases, and 15 bases separated the two germline ends. CDR1 and CDR2 (germline): DFQATT, SNEGSKA (reference sequence). CDR3 length: 14 amino acids. The DNA of the CDR3 is TGCAGTGCTAGTAGGTGCCGGGGGGGCACTGAAGCTTTCTTT. Protein product: CSASRCRGGTEAFF.

The CDR3 region is CASSHPGRSYGYTF. The CDR3 coding sequence is TGCGCCAGCAGCCACCCCGGACGGTCATATGGCTACACCTTC. The V gene is TRBV4-1, the J gene TRBJ1-2; no reliable D call. Germline CDR1 MGHRA, CDR2 YSYEKL. CDR3 size: 14 residues. Trimming shortened V by 3 bases and J by 5 bases, and 13 bases separated the two germline ends.

This clonotype was seen repeatedly, ten times or more. The V gene is TRBV4-1, the J gene TRBJ1-2, with D possibly being TRBD1 (5 bases). The CDR3 loop spans 12 amino acids. Trimming cost V 10 bases and J 4 bases, with 13 bases left between them. Germline CDR1 and CDR2: MGHRA and YSYEKL. The CDR3 DNA is TGCGCCACGGGGGGTCACGGCTATGGCTACACCTTC. It translates to CATGGHGYGYTF.

This clonotype was detected many times. The chain recombines TRBV6-1 with TRBJ1-5, with 9 bases identical to TRBD1. CDR3 length equals 13 residues. With 4 bases clipped from V and 5 bases from J, the junction kept 0 bases outside the gene matches. The germline V gene has CDR1 MNHNS and CDR2 SASEGT. CDR3 DNA: TGTGCCAGCAGTGGGGACAGGGATCAGCCCCAGCATTTT. Its protein is CASSGDRDQPQHF.

A few counts support this clonotype. V is TRBV6-6 and J is TRBJ1-5; possible D gene TRBD1, 5 bases. CDR3 length equals 15 residues. The V end lost 2 bases, the J end lost 4 bases, and 12 bases lay between the germline ends. Germline assignment: CDR1 MNHNY and CDR2 SVGAGI (reference sequence). This chain's CDR3 is CASSYIRQGNQPQHF. Here the CDR3 DNA reads TGTGCCAGCAGTTACATTCGGCAGGGTAATCAGCCCCAGCATTTT.

This clonotype was counted at least ten times. This chain joins TRBV10-3 and TRBJ1-5, with D unresolved. Germline V gene data show CDR1 as ENHRY and CDR2 as SYGVKD. Trimming removed 10 bases at V and 1 base at J, with 11 bases between. This CDR3 is 13 amino acids long. DNA for the CDR3: TGTGCCACCGGGCCGGGGAGCAATCAGCCCCAGCATTTT. Its protein is CATGPGSNQPQHF.

Within the sample, this clonotype is medium-sized. The chain has TRBV11-2 and TRBJ2-1; D is ambiguous. The V and J ends lost 1 base and 2 bases respectively, with 3 bases between them. The CDR3 length is 13 residues. CDR1 is SGHAT, CDR2 FQNNGV, per germline. CDR3 sequence reads: CASSLVPYNEQFF. The CDR3 coding sequence is TGTGCCAGCAGCTTAGTTCCCTACAATGAGCAGTTCTTC. The variable domain in full, with the rest retrieved from reference TRBV11-2 and TRBJ2-1, is EAGVAQSPRYKIIEKRQSVAFWCNPISGHATLYWYQQILGQGPKLLIQFQNNGVVDDSQLPKDRFSAERLKGVDSTLKIQPAKLEDSAVYLCASSLVPYNEQFFGPGTRLTVL.

This clonotype was seen a handful of times. The chain has TRBV4-2 and TRBJ1-1; D not resolved. Trimming removed 3 bases from V and 5 bases from J, with 25 bases in between. The CDR3 has 18 residues. Per germline, CDR1 LGHNA and CDR2 YNFKEQ. CDR3 residues: CASSHAPSLGLTQTEAFF. The CDR3 nucleotides are TGTGCCAGCAGCCATGCTCCAAGCCTCGGTCTTACACAGACTGAAGCTTTCTTT.